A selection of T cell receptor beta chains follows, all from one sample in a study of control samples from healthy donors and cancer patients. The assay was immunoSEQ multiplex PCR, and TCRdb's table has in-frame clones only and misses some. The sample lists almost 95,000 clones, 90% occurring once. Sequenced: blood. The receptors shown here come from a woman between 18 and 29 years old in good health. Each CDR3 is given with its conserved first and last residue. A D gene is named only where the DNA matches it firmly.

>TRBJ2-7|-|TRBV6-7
CASSYSGSCPPPHFEQYF
TGTGCCAGCAGTTACTCAGGGTCCTGCCCTCCACCCCACTTCGAGCAGTACTTC
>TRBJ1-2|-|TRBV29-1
CSAEGYTF
TGCAGCGCCGAGGGCTACACCTTC
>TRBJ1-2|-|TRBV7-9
CASSTTGPYGYTF
TGTGCCAGCAGCACGACAGGCCCCTATGGCTACACCTTC
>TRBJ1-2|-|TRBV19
CASSTGSGGYTF
TGTGCCAGTAGTACAGGGTCAGGAGGCTACACCTTC
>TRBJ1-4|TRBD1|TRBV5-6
CASSSPGQLNEKLFF
TGTGCCAGCAGCTCACCGGGACAGCTCAATGAAAAACTGTTTTTT
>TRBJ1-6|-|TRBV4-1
CASSQVQNYNSPLHF
TGCGCCAGCAGCCAGGTACAGAACTATAATTCACCCCTCCACTTT
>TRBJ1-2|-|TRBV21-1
CASSDDGLTYGYTF
TGTGCCAGCAGCGATGACGGATTAACCTATGGCTACACCTTC
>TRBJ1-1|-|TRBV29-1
CSADFGPNTEAFF
TGCAGCGCCGATTTCGGGCCGAACACTGAAGCTTTCTTT
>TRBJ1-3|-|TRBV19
CASSIPRDRNTIYF
TGTGCCAGTAGTATCCCCAGGGATCGGAACACCATATATTTT
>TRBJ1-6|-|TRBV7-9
CASSLDQGWDSPLHF
TGTGCCAGCAGCTTAGATCAGGGCTGGGATTCACCCCTCCACTTT
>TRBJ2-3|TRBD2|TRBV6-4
CASRPSGGSDTQYF
TGTGCCAGCAGACCTAGCGGGGGGTCAGATACGCAGTATTTT
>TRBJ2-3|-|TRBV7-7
CASSLGETDTQYF
TGTGCCAGCAGCTTAGGGGAGACAGATACGCAGTATTTT
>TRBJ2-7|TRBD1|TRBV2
CASRTSGTGGYEQYF
TGTGCCAGCCGCACCTCCGGGACAGGGGGCTACGAGCAGTACTTC
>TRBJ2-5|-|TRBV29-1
CSVWGARVAGAQYF
TGCAGCGTTTGGGGGGCGCGAGTGGCAGGGGCCCAGTACTTC
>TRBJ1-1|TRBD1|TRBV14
CASSHGTGAMNTEAFF
TGTGCCAGCAGCCACGGGACAGGGGCTATGAACACTGAAGCTTTCTTT
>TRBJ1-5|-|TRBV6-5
CASSYSIPGGTQHF
TGTGCCAGCAGTTACTCGATACCGGGGGGGACCCAGCATTTT